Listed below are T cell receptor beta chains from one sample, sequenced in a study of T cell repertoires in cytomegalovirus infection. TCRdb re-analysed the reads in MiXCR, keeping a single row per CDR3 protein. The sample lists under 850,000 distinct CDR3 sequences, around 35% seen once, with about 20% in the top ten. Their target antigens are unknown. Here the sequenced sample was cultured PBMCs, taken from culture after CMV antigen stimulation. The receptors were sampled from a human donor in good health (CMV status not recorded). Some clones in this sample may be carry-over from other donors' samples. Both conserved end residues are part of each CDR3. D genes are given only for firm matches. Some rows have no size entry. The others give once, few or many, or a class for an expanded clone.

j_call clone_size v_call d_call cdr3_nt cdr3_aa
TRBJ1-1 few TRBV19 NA TGTGCCAGTATGCGGGCGGGGGCTGGGAACACTGAAGCTTTCTTT CASMRAGAGNTEAFF
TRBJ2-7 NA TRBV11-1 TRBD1 TGTGCCAGCAGACCGACAGGGGTGACCTACGAGCAGTACTTC CASRPTGVTYEQYF
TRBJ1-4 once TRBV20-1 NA TGCAGTGCGGACAGCTTTAATGAAAAACTGTTTTTT CSADSFNEKLFF
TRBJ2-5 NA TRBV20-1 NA TGCAGTGCCAATACAGAAGGACAAGAGACCCAGTACTTC CSANTEGQETQYF
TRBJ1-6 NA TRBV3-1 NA TGTGCCAGCAGCCAAGGCGGCGGACGATATAATTCACCCCTCCACTTT CASSQGGGRYNSPLHF
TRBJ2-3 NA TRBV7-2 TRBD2 TGTGCCAGCCGAAGGAGGCTAGCGGGCACAGATACGCAGTATTTT CASRRRLAGTDTQYF
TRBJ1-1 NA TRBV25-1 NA TGTGCCAGCCGAAAAATGGATAGGCCTAACACTGAAGCTTTCTTT CASRKMDRPNTEAFF
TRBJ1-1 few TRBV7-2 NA TGTGCCAGCGGGCCCATGATGAACACTGAAGCTTTCTTT CASGPMMNTEAFF
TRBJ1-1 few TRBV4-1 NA TGCGCCAGCAGCCCCGGGTCGCGGATCAGGAACACTGAAGCTTTCTTT CASSPGSRIRNTEAFF
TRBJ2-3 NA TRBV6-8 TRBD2 TGTGCCAGCAGAGGACTAGCGGGGCTCACAGATACGCAGTATTTT CASRGLAGLTDTQYF
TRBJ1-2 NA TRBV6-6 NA TGTGCCAGCAAGTGGGGAATTAGTGGCTACACCTTC CASKWGISGYTF
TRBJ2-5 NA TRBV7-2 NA TGTGCCAGCAGCTTACGGGAACAGGGTCTAGGGGAGACCCAGTACTTC CASSLREQGLGETQYF
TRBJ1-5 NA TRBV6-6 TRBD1 TGTGCCAGCAGTTACAGGGGGCAGGATCAGCCCCAGCATTTT CASSYRGQDQPQHF
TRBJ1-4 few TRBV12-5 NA TGTGCTAGTGGTTTGGTACTGGCGGGGCGTAATGAAAAACTGTTTTTT CASGLVLAGRNEKLFF
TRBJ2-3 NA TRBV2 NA TGTGCCAGCATCCTTGGCGACACAGATACGCAGTATTTT CASILGDTDTQYF
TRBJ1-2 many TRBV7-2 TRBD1 TGTGCCACCAAGAAGGGGACAGCTAACTATGGCTACACCTTC CATKKGTANYGYTF
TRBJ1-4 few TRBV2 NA TGTGCCAGCAGTCCAGGGCTTGGGAATGAAAAACTGTTTTTT CASSPGLGNEKLFF
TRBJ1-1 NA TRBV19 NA TGTGCCAGTAGTACCTCCCGACAGGACGTACTGAACACTGAAGCTTTCTTT CASSTSRQDVLNTEAFF
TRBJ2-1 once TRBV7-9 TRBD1 TGTGCCAGCAGCTCACTCACCCGACAGGGGGGGGTTGAGCAGTTCTTC CASSSLTRQGGVEQFF
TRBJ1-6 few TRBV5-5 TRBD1 TGTGCCAGCAACCTCCGGGACAGGGTCGATTCACCCCTCCACTTT CASNLRDRVDSPLHF
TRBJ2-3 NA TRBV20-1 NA TGCAGTGCTCCAACCCGGCGGGGTAACTCAGATACGCAGTATTTT CSAPTRRGNSDTQYF
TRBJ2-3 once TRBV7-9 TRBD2 TGTGCCAGCAGCTTAGGAGGACTAGTGGATACGCAGTATTTT CASSLGGLVDTQYF
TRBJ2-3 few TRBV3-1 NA TGTGCCAGCAGCCAAGATGGAATAAGTAGGAGGGGCTTCACAGATACGCAGTATTTT CASSQDGISRRGFTDTQYF
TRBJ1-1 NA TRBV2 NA TGTGCCAGCCTTTTAGAGGGGGTCACTGAAGCTTTCTTT CASLLEGVTEAFF
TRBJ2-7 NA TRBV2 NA TGTGCCAGCAGTAACCCCCTGAGGGCAGCATACGAGCAGTACTTC CASSNPLRAAYEQYF
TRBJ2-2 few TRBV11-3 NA TGTGCCAGCAGCCGAGGGGATACGAACACCGGGGAGCTGTTTTTT CASSRGDTNTGELFF
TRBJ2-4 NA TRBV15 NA TGTGCCACCAGCAGAGAGGCCAGCATCCTAGCCAAAAACATTCAGTACTTC CATSREASILAKNIQYF
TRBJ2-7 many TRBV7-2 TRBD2 TGTGCCAGCAGCTTACCCCCGGGAGGGCCCTACGAGCAGTACTTC CASSLPPGGPYEQYF
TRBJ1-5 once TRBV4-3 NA TGCGCCAGCAGCCCCGTTCCGGATCAGCCCCAGCATTTT CASSPVPDQPQHF
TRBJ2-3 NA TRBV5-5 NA TGTGCCAGCAGCCCGGAACCGGATACGCAGTATTTT CASSPEPDTQYF
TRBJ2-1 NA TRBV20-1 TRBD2 TGCAGTGCCCCCGGGACTAGCCCGTTTGAGCAGTTCTTC CSAPGTSPFEQFF
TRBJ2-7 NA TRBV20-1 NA TGCAGTGCTAGAGACCCAGGGACCCCCTACGAGCAGTACTTC CSARDPGTPYEQYF
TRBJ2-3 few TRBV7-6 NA TGTGCCAGCAGCTTATCCTCTGCGACAACCACAGATACGCAGTATTTT CASSLSSATTTDTQYF
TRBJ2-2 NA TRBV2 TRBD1 TGTGCCAGTGCAGGGGGCACCACCGGGGAGCTGTTTTTT CASAGGTTGELFF
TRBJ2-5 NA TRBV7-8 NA TGTGCCAGCACGCCTCGGGGGCGCGAGACCCAGTACTTC CASTPRGRETQYF
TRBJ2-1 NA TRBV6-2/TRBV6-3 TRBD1 TGTGCCAGCACCTATACGACAGGGGGCGGGAATGAGCAGTTCTTC CASTYTTGGGNEQFF
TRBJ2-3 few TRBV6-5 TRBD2 TGTGCCAGCAGTTCGACTAGCGGGGGGCAGGGTACGCAGTATTTT CASSSTSGGQGTQYF
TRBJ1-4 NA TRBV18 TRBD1 TGTGCCAGCTCACTCAGGCCGTTGGGGACAGGATATGAAAAACTGTTTTTT CASSLRPLGTGYEKLFF
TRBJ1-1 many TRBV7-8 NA TGTGCCAGCAGTCCCCGAGGACTGGACACTGAAGCTTTCTTT CASSPRGLDTEAFF
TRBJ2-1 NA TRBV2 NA TGTGCCAGCATGGAGCGGAAGTACAATGAGCAGTTCTTC CASMERKYNEQFF
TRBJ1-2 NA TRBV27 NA TGTGCCAGCAGTTTTCAAGGGTCAAACTATGGCTACACCTTC CASSFQGSNYGYTF
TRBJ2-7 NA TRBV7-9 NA TGTGCCAGCAGCAAAGACGGCAGCTCCTACGAGCAGTACTTC CASSKDGSSYEQYF
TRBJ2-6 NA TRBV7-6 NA TGTGCCAGCAGCTCACCCGGCAAGAGCGGTTCCGCCCGGGTCCTGACTTTC CASSSPGKSGSARVLTF
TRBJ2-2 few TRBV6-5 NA TGTGCCAGCAGTTACTCGTACAGGAACACCGGGGAGCTGTTTTTT CASSYSYRNTGELFF
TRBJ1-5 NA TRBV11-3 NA TGTGCCAGCAGCTTAGGCGTGGGGGGCGGCAATCAGCCCCAGCATTTT CASSLGVGGGNQPQHF